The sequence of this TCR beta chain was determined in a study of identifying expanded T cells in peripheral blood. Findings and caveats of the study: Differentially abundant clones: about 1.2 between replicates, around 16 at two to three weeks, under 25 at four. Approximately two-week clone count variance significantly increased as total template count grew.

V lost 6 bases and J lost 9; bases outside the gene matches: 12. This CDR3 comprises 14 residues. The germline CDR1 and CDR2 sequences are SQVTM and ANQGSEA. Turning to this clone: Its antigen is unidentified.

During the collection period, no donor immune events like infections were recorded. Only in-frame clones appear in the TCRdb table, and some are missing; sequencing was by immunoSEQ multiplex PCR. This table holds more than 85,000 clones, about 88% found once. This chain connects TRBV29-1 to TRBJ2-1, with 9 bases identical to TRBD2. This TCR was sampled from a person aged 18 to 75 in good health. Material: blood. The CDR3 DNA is TGCAGCGTACCCGGGACTAGCACCAAAAGTGAGCAGTTCTTC. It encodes CSVPGTSTKSEQFF.